The clone carrying this TCR beta chain was observed a handful of times. Treatment: randomized to nivolumab then ipilimumab (arm A) or the reverse (arm B). This sample was included in a study of sequential checkpoint blockade in melanoma. About the study: After both sequences, patients received maintenance nivolumab.

Repertoires were generated with immunoSEQ multiplex PCR, while TCRdb's copy carries only in-frame clones and drops some. The sample contains approximately 17,000 clones, approximately 80% of which appear only once. CDR1 is MRHNA and CDR2 is SNTAGT in the germline V gene. This CDR3 has 13 residues. Trimming pared 3 bases from V and 3 bases from J, leaving 8 bases between. The rearrangement links TRBV6-4 to TRBJ2-5, with a weak D call TRBD2 (5 bases). The clonotype originates from a human donor with melanoma. The source material was CD8+ T cells sorted from blood (inferred from file names), sampled from a patient given nivolumab and ipilimumab in sequence. This chain's CDR3 is CASSEGAEETQYF. CDR3 nucleotide sequence: TGTGCCAGCAGTGAAGGAGCGGAAGAGACCCAGTACTTC.